This passage covers 14 T cell receptor beta chains from one sample sequenced in a study of blood T cell repertoires in COVID-19. The protocol was immunoSEQ multiplex PCR, while the TCRdb copy is restricted to in-frame clones and leaves out a portion. The table shows about 71,000 clones, with about four fifths occurring only once. What was sequenced was peripheral blood. The receptor set was obtained from a man aged 70-80 years with acute or convalescent COVID-19.

For the CDR3, the DNA is TGCGCCAGTAGCCGGACAGGGGGTGCCCACGAGCAGTACTTC. Amino acid sequence: CASSRTGGAHEQYF. This chain links TRBV10-1 with TRBJ2-7, with 10 bases aligning to TRBD1. V lost 9 bases and J lost 5; bases outside the gene matches: 10. This CDR3 region has 14 residues. Germline CDR1 reads WNHNN; CDR2 reads SYGVQD (reference sequence).

V gene TRBV10-3 combines with J gene TRBJ2-6; D remains unclear. With 10 bases removed from V and 0 bases from J, the gap between germline ends came to 10 bases. The germline V gene has CDR1 ENHRY and CDR2 SYGVKD. The CDR3 contains 14 residues. CDR3 residues: CATLYGSGANVLTF. DNA of the CDR3: TGTGCCACGCTATACGGCTCTGGGGCCAACGTCCTGACTTTC.

CDR3 DNA sequence: TGTGCCAGCAGTCCCCAGGGAAAGGGCACCGGGGAGCTGTTTTTT. Protein: CASSPQGKGTGELFF. The chain joins TRBV28 to TRBJ2-2, with D possibly being TRBD1 (5 bases). Germline V CDR1 and CDR2: MDHEN, SYDVKM. The length of the CDR3 is 15 residues. V was shortened by 5 bases and J by 4 bases, with 14 bases between the two germline ends.

Details on this clone: At the DNA level, this CDR3 is encoded by other sequences in the same sample as well. The gene calls are TRBV5-4 and TRBJ1-3; D not resolved. V gave up 0 bases and J gave up 4 bases, with 5 bases separating them. CDR1 and CDR2 (germline): SGHNT, YYREEE (reference sequence). This CDR3 spans 13 amino acids. The CDR3 nucleotides are TGTGCCAGCAGCTTGGGGCAGGGAAACACCATATATTTT. It yields the protein CASSLGQGNTIYF.

The chain has TRBV11-3 and TRBJ2-5, with D possibly TRBD2 on 5 matching bases. Germline CDR1 SGHNT, CDR2 YENEEA. The germline V and J ends were trimmed by 1 base and 7 bases, with 7 bases remaining between them. CDR3 length: 12 amino acids. The CDR3 sequence is CASSLGGATQYF. The CDR3 nucleotides are TGTGCCAGCAGCTTAGGGGGAGCGACCCAGTACTTC.

This rearrangement joins TRBV29-1 to TRBJ2-3; 7 bases line up with TRBD1. The J segment lost 0 bases and the V segment lost 7 bases, leaving 7 bases of the junction unmatched. The CDR3 is 14 amino acids. CDR1 and CDR2 (germline): SQVTM, ANQGSEA. The CDR3 spells CSAKTGFSTDTQYF. For the CDR3, the DNA is TGCAGCGCCAAGACAGGGTTTAGCACAGATACGCAGTATTTT.

The gene calls are TRBV5-1 and TRBJ1-1, with a weak D call TRBD1 (6 bases). The germline CDR1 and CDR2 sequences are SGHRS and YFSETQ. The CDR3 totals 12 residues. Deletions cut 4 bases from V and 5 bases from J, with 9 bases between. The DNA for the CDR3 is TGCGCCAGCAGCCGGGACAATACTGAAGCTTTCTTT. Its translation is CASSRDNTEAFF.

The V and J genes are TRBV5-1 and TRBJ2-7; the match to TRBD2 covers 8 bases. CDR1 is SGHRS, CDR2 YFSETQ, per germline. The trim removed 0 bases at V and 4 bases at J, leaving 6 bases unmatched. The CDR3 has 15 amino acids. The CDR3 loop reads CASSLGSGSQYEQYF. The CDR3 DNA reads TGCGCCAGCAGCTTGGGGAGCGGGAGTCAATACGAGCAGTACTTC.

The rearrangement joins TRBV5-1 to TRBJ2-3; TRBD2 matches 13 bases. The CDR3 runs 18 residues. Germline CDR1 and CDR2: SGHRS and YFSETQ. Losses at the gene ends were 5 bases for V and 0 bases for J; bases not matched to a gene: 9. The CDR3 DNA is TGCGCCAGCAGTCCTGGCAGGGGACTAGCGGGGAGCACAGATACGCAGTATTTT. Amino acids: CASSPGRGLAGSTDTQYF.

The chain couples TRBV19 to TRBJ2-7, with D tentatively TRBD1 (6 bases). Germline V gene lookup returns CDR1 LNHDA and CDR2 SQIVND (reference sequence). V was shortened by 3 bases and J by 2 bases, with 11 bases between the two germline ends. This CDR3 spans 14 amino acids. The DNA of the CDR3 is TGTGCCAGTAGTATGCCAGGGGACACCTACGAGCAGTACTTC. It specifies CASSMPGDTYEQYF.

This chain connects TRBV28 to TRBJ2-3; D may be TRBD2 (5 bases). Germline V gene data show CDR1 as MDHEN and CDR2 as SYDVKM. The length of the CDR3 is 15 residues. V was cut by 3 bases and J by 0 bases, with 10 bases left in between. CDR3 bases: TGTGCCAGCAGTTTTCTAGCAACTAGCACAGATACGCAGTATTTT. This codes for CASSFLATSTDTQYF.

The chain combines TRBV19 with TRBJ1-1; D might be TRBD1 (5 bases). V lost 3 bases and J lost 3, with 14 bases in between. The CDR3 spans 15 residues. Germline values: CDR1 LNHDA, CDR2 SQIVND (reference sequence). The CDR3 sequence: CASSIISGWDTEAFF. The CDR3 coding sequence is TGTGCCAGTAGTATTATATCAGGGTGGGACACTGAAGCTTTCTTT. Full variable domain (outside the CDR3, taken from reference TRBV19 and TRBJ1-1): DGGITQSPKYLFRKEGQNVTLSCEQNLNHDAMYWYRQDPGQGLRLIYYSQIVNDFQKGDIAEGYSVSREKKESFPLTVTSAQKNPTAFYLCASSIISGWDTEAFFGQGTRLTVV.

J is TRBJ1-2 and V is TRBV30; no definite D call. CDR3 length: 15 residues. Germline CDR1 and CDR2: GTSNPN and SVGIG (reference sequence). Trimming stripped 0 bases from V and 7 bases from J, with 18 bases between. In nucleotides, the CDR3 is TGTGCCTGGAGTGTACTTGGGGAAGAGGAGGGTGGCTACACCTTC. Translation gives CAWSVLGEEEGGYTF.

The V call is TRBV7-9, the J call TRBJ1-5, with D possibly matching TRBD1 (5 bases). Germline V gene sequence: CDR1 SEHNR, CDR2 FQNEAQ (reference sequence). The CDR3 runs to 15 residues. Deletions cut 1 base from V and 0 bases from J, with 7 bases between. Here the CDR3 reads CASSLGDSSNQPQHF. In nucleotides, the CDR3 is TGTGCCAGCAGCTTAGGAGACAGTAGCAATCAGCCCCAGCATTTT.